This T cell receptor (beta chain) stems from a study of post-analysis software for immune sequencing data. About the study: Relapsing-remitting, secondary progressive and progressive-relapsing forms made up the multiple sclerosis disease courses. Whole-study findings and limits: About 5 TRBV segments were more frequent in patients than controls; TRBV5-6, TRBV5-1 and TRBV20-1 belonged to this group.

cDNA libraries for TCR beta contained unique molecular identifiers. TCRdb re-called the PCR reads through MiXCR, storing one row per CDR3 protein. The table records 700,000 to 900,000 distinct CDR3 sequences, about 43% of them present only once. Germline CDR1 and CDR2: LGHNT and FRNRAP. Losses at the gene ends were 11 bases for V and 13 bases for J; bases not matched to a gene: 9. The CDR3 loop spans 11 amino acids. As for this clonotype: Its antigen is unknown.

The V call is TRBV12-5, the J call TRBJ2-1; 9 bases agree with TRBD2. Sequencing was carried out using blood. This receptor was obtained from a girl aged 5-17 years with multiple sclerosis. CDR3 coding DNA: TGTGCTGGAATAGCGGGAGAAGGTCAGTTCTTC. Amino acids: CAGIAGEGQFF.